This T cell receptor beta chain appears in the sequencing data of a study of technical replicates of blood from a handful of donors. Libraries were prepared by immunoSEQ multiplex PCR; TCRdb keeps only in-frame clonotypes and omits some of them. The sample lists approximately 95,000 clones, 95% occurring once. Trimming pared 3 bases from V and 2 bases from J, leaving 8 bases between. In germline, CDR1 is MDHEN, CDR2 SYDVKM. The CDR3 covers 13 residues. The TCR was taken from a human donor in good health. The rearrangement links TRBV28 to TRBJ2-7; D is perhaps TRBD2 (5 bases). Sequences were obtained from T cells isolated from PBMCs. CDR3 sequence: CASSFIGAYEQYF. DNA for the CDR3: TGTGCCAGCAGTTTCATCGGGGCCTACGAGCAGTACTTC.